This T cell receptor beta chain was sequenced for a study of blood T cell repertoires in COVID-19 (dated by TCRdb to the early 2020s). Regarding the complete study: Samples covering the acute and convalescent phases of COVID-19 were provided by collaborators in the United States, Italy and Spain. The prospective study material was composed of cDNA or gDNA derived from T cells, B-cell-depleted T cells, or PBMCs. Deeply sampled blood TCRbeta repertoires from subjects exposed to, actively infected with, or recovered from COVID-19 were included in the dataset. A freely available public database, intended as a resource for researchers studying the immune response to SARS-CoV-2, is where the repertoires were released. The samples were drawn from two sources: the first 160 participants of the ongoing ImmuneRACE study, and 1,000 to 1,500 subjects contributed by 6 global collaborators. Nearly every sample came with metadata listing a de-identified subject ID, COVID-19 status, age in years and sex. HLA class I and class II types, where available, came from metadata supplied by the sample provider rather than from assay-based typing.

Findings and caveats that apply to the study as a whole: The quantity of clinical and demographic metadata differed by source and by participant and was supplied without curation.

In the prospective study, participants were roughly 18 to 95 years old, resided in around 25 geographic areas of the United States, and were enrolled through a virtual design. In the prospective study, participants were assigned to cohorts based on the clinical history participants reported in a screening survey and a study questionnaire. Recovered participants in ImmuneRACE Cohort 3 were defined by two consecutive negative NP/OP PCR tests, clearance by a healthcare professional, or resolution of symptoms. Each participant in the prospective study had whole blood, serum and a nasopharyngeal or oropharyngeal swab collected by mobile phlebotomists. Prospective study participants could optionally give additional blood draws and questionnaires over a roughly two-month period. Before DNA extraction, prospective study blood samples were shipped either frozen or at room temperature. The junction shows trimming of 4 bases on V and 8 bases on J, plus 12 bases between the germline ends. The CDR3 sequence holds 13 residues, the cysteine and phenylalanine included. Only the CDR3 portion is preserved as DNA: 39 bases, with reading frame beginning at the first base. CDR1 SNHLY and CDR2 FYNNEI are derived from the germline V gene.

Details on this clone: Its binding antigen is unknown. Base qualities are not recorded, but no much larger clone differs from it by a single base.

TCRbeta CDR3 regions were amplified from genomic DNA using the immunoSEQ Assay, a bias-controlled multiplex PCR. The paper's processing steps were these. Nucleated cell counts per sample were estimated from amplification of reference gene primers within the assay. To quantify the absolute abundance of each unique TCRbeta CDR3 rearrangement, sequence reads were collapsed and filtered. For each sample, productive Simpson clonality was calculated by taking the square root of Simpson's diversity index across productive rearrangements. This immuneACCESS table, as held by TCRdb, lists in-frame sequences with V and J called but not all clones. Of the missing ones, under half trace to an unresolved V gene in checked studies; the others have no known cause. From that table come the V and J calls and clone size; the DNA was used to work out D and trimming. The sample profile shows roughly 400,000 clones; roughly 89% of them were found once. In total, the top ten clones hold less than 2% of the sample.

Source material: PBMCs or T cells enriched from blood (not recorded which). This chain joins TRBV2 to TRBJ2-1, and the D gene may be TRBD1, 5 bases matching. The sequence was collected from a woman under 40 who had recovered from COVID-19. The CDR3 here reads CASSVGRGHEQFF. The bases read TGTGCCAGCAGTGTAGGAAGGGGCCATGAGCAGTTCTTC.